A single sample is the source of the 32 T cell receptor beta chains below, sequenced in a study of vaccination and CD4 T cells after COVID-19. CD4+ T cells that had been cultured provided DNA sequenced with the Oncomine TCR Beta short-read assay. From cultured CD4+ T cells, genomic DNA was extracted. TCRdb re-derived calls from the PCR reads in MiXCR, one entry per CDR3 protein. The table records approximately 9,700 distinct CDR3 sequences, 35% of them present only once. Regarding treatment: approximately nine-day PBMC culture with coronavirus spike peptide pools or control peptides (ViraFEST assay). CD4+ T-cell collection from the unexposed donor predated the COVID-19 pandemic (2011-2018). Their recognized antigens are unknown. Specimen: CD4+ T cells from blood, cultured in vitro. The receptors come from a human donor in good health.

This clonotype came up a few times. The rearrangement joins TRBV7-2 to TRBJ1-5; D may be TRBD1 (5 bases). The CDR3 has 17 amino acids. Between the trimmed V and J ends, which lost 1 base and 7 bases, there was a span of 20 bases. Germline values: CDR1 SGHTA, CDR2 FQGNSA. For the CDR3, the DNA is TGTGCCAGCAGCTTAGTCCCCCCAGGGATGGGGTTCCAGCCCCAGCATTTT. As protein: CASSLVPPGMGFQPQHF.

By its share, this clonotype is medium-sized. V and J are TRBV4-3 and TRBJ1-2; D is possibly TRBD1 (5 bases). This CDR3 has 13 residues. V lost 5 bases and J 2 bases, leaving 9 bases between the germline ends. The V gene's germline CDR1 is LGHNA and CDR2 YSLEER. The CDR3 region has the DNA TGCGCCAGCAGCTCCGAGGGGAACTATGGCTACACCTTC. Residues: CASSSEGNYGYTF.

This chain links TRBV6-2 or TRBV6-3 with TRBJ1-2; no definite D call. Between the trimmed V and J ends, which lost 1 base and 3 bases, there was a span of 6 bases. This CDR3 contains 13 residues. The V gene's germline CDR1 is MNHEY and CDR2 SVGEGT. CDR3 loop: CASSYLRDYGYTF. In DNA, the CDR3 is TGTGCCAGCAGTTACTTACGGGACTATGGCTACACCTTC.

This sequence joins TRBV30 and TRBJ2-1; perhaps TRBD1 as D (5 bases). The CDR3 is 10 residues long. Germline CDR1 GTSNPN, CDR2 SVGIG (reference sequence). Trimming removed 3 bases from V and 9 bases from J, with 6 bases in between. CDR3 DNA sequence: TGTGCCTGGAGGGGGCCTGAGCAGTTCTTC. This gives the protein CAWRGPEQFF.

The chain joins TRBV11-2 to TRBJ2-1; 9 positions match TRBD1. V trimming: 6 bases; J trimming: 2 bases; junction bases outside the gene matches: 5. The CDR3 covers 15 residues. Germline-derived CDR1 and CDR2 are SGHAT and FQNNGV. The CDR3, as DNA: TGTGCCAGCAGTTCGGGACAGGGAACCTACAATGAGCAGTTCTTC. Amino acid sequence: CASSSGQGTYNEQFF.

By share of the sample, this clonotype is medium-sized. V is TRBV27 and J is TRBJ1-2; D is unclear. The germline gives CDR1 MNHEY, CDR2 SMNVEV (reference sequence). This CDR3 has 13 amino acids. The V end was cut by 4 bases, the J end by 2 bases, with 8 bases between. CDR3 in amino acids: CASSSTRNYGYTF. CDR3 sequence (DNA): TGTGCCAGCAGTTCGACACGGAACTATGGCTACACCTTC.

This clonotype was seen a few times. The gene calls are TRBV20-1 and TRBJ2-7; 9 bases are a match to TRBD1. Germline V gene lookup returns CDR1 DFQATT and CDR2 SNEGSKA (reference sequence). V gave up 5 bases and J gave up 3 bases; unmatched junction bases: 5. CDR3 length: 13 residues. CDR3 in DNA: TGCAGTGCTTATCCGGGACAGGGCTACGAGCAGTACTTC. It encodes CSAYPGQGYEQYF.

The chain combines TRBV10-3 with TRBJ2-7; D may be TRBD2 (5 bases). CDR3 length: 14 amino acids. The V end was cut by 2 bases, the J end by 5 bases, with 13 bases between. Germline V gives CDR1 ENHRY, CDR2 SYGVKD. The CDR3 coding sequence is TGTGCCATCAGTGAGGCTGGTCGGGGAAACGAGCAGTACTTC. Amino acids: CAISEAGRGNEQYF.

V is TRBV19 and J is TRBJ1-2, with a possible D match to TRBD1 (5 bases). The CDR3 has 15 residues. Germline values: CDR1 LNHDA, CDR2 SQIVND (reference sequence). Trimming left V 9 bases short and J 0 bases short, with 17 bases between. CDR3 DNA sequence: TGTGCCAGCCTGACAGTGGCAGGGCCTAACTATGGCTACACCTTC. It translates to CASLTVAGPNYGYTF.

The J gene is TRBJ1-5, the V gene TRBV24-1; no clear D. Trimming removed 6 bases at V and 4 bases at J, with 6 bases between. The CDR3 spans 12 residues. CDR1 is KGHDR and CDR2 is SFDVKD in the germline V gene. The CDR3, as DNA: TGTGCCACCAGTTACGCGAATCAGCCCCAGCATTTT. Protein sequence: CATSYANQPQHF.

This clonotype was found once. This chain connects TRBV25-1 to TRBJ1-1, with 7 bases identical to TRBD1. V was clipped by 6 bases and J by 1 base; unmatched bases: 8. The CDR3 loop spans 15 amino acids. Germline assignment: CDR1 MGHDK and CDR2 SYGVNS. The CDR3 loop is CASRPPGTANTEAFF. The CDR3 region has the DNA TGTGCCAGCAGACCACCCGGGACAGCGAACACTGAAGCTTTCTTT.

V usage is TRBV29-1 and J usage is TRBJ1-5, with D possibly being TRBD1 (5 bases). V lost 7 bases and J lost 5, with 18 bases in between. Germline CDR1 is SQVTM and CDR2 is ANQGSEA. The CDR3 spans 14 residues. CDR3 sequence reads: CSGGVDDLDQPQHF. CDR3 nucleotide sequence: TGCAGCGGAGGGGTGGACGACTTGGATCAGCCCCAGCATTTT.

The chain joins TRBV6-1 to TRBJ1-5, with TRBD1 as a possible D gene (6 bases). In germline, CDR1 is MNHNS, CDR2 SASEGT. V dropped 5 bases and J dropped 0 bases, with 11 bases sitting between them. This CDR3 has 15 residues. CDR3 DNA sequence: TGTGCCAGCAGTCGACAGGCTTATAGCAATCAGCCCCAGCATTTT. This translates into CASSRQAYSNQPQHF.

The J gene is TRBJ2-7, the V gene TRBV20-1, with 11 bases aligning to TRBD2. Germline trimming cut 3 bases from V and 4 bases from J; bases unmatched to any gene: 2. CDR3 length: 13 amino acids. Germline V gene sequence: CDR1 DFQATT, CDR2 SNEGSKA (reference sequence). The CDR3 sequence: CSASGTSGYEQYF. CDR3 DNA: TGCAGTGCTAGTGGGACTAGCGGATACGAGCAGTACTTC.

V usage is TRBV20-1 and J usage is TRBJ2-1; TRBD2 agrees at 13 bases. Germline CDR1 DFQATT, CDR2 SNEGSKA (reference sequence). The CDR3 is 19 amino acids. V gave up 1 base and J gave up 2 bases; unmatched junction bases: 11. The CDR3 DNA reads TGCAGTGCTAGAGGATTTCGGACTAGCGGGAGTTCGACCTACAATGAGCAGTTCTTC. Protein: CSARGFRTSGSSTYNEQFF.

Within the sample, this clonotype is medium-sized. The chain is built from TRBV20-1 and TRBJ2-1, with D possibly matching TRBD2 (5 bases). The CDR3 consists of 16 residues. Between the trimmed V and J ends, which lost 2 bases and 3 bases, there was a span of 17 bases. Germline V gene sequence: CDR1 DFQATT, CDR2 SNEGSKA (reference sequence). The CDR3 loop is CSARPTLAFGYNEQFF. DNA of the CDR3: TGCAGTGCTAGACCAACTCTAGCCTTTGGCTACAATGAGCAGTTCTTC.

The rearrangement links TRBV14 to TRBJ2-5; possible D gene TRBD1, 6 bases. This CDR3 has 16 amino acids. Trimming removed 4 bases at V and 5 bases at J, with 20 bases between. CDR1 is SGHDN, CDR2 FVKESK, per germline. The CDR3 DNA reads TGTGCCAGCAGCCCGGGCCCAGGGGTGTGGTTGGAGACCCAGTACTTC. Residues: CASSPGPGVWLETQYF. The full variable domain, in which reference TRBV14 and TRBJ2-5 provide the parts outside the CDR3, is EAGVTQFPSHSVIEKGQTVTLRCDPISGHDNLYWYRRVMGKEIKFLLHFVKESKQDESGMPNNRFLAERTGGTYSTLKVQPAELEDSGVYFCASSPGPGVWLETQYFGPGTRLLVL.

The rearrangement joins TRBV5-6 to TRBJ1-2; D is unclear. Trimming took off 0 bases at V and 6 bases at J, with 12 bases between the two ends. Per the germline V gene, CDR1 is SGHDT and CDR2 is YYEEEE. This CDR3 is 14 amino acids long. The DNA of the CDR3 is TGTGCCAGCAGCTTGGCATCGCAGAGCGATGGCTACACCTTC. It translates to CASSLASQSDGYTF.

This chain joins TRBV27 and TRBJ1-6, with D possibly TRBD1 on 6 matching bases. The CDR3 runs to 16 residues. V was clipped by 6 bases and J by 3 bases, with 15 bases between them. CDR1 and CDR2 from the germline V gene are MNHEY and SMNVEV (reference sequence). In nucleotides, the CDR3 is TGTGCCAGCAGGCCTGGGACACTCAGCTATAATTCACCCCTCCACTTT. It specifies CASRPGTLSYNSPLHF.

For the CDR3, the DNA is TGCGCCAGCAGCTTCGACAGGCCCCTAGGCGAGCAGTACTTC. This translates into CASSFDRPLGEQYF. This chain links TRBV5-1 with TRBJ2-7, with D possibly matching TRBD1 (6 bases). The CDR3 covers 14 residues. Per the germline V gene, CDR1 is SGHRS and CDR2 is YFSETQ. V was clipped by 2 bases and J by 6 bases, with 15 bases between them.

Only a few counts were recorded for this clonotype. The chain has TRBV7-2 and TRBJ2-7, with 12 nucleotides matching TRBD2. J lost 7 bases, V lost 5 bases, and 3 bases had no gene match. CDR1 is SGHTA and CDR2 is FQGNSA in the germline V gene. The CDR3 consists of 13 residues. CDR3 in amino acids: CASSPGTSGEQYF. CDR3 DNA sequence: TGTGCCAGCAGCCCGGGGACTAGCGGGGAGCAGTACTTC.

V gene TRBV20-1 combines with J gene TRBJ2-7, with a weak D call TRBD1 (6 bases). From germline, CDR1 is DFQATT and CDR2 SNEGSKA (reference sequence). This CDR3 has 13 residues. V lost 4 bases to trimming and J lost 3 bases, with 13 bases between them. CDR3 in amino acids: CSATGRGVYEQYF. DNA for the CDR3: TGCAGTGCTACGGGCAGGGGTGTCTACGAGCAGTACTTC.

Notes on this clonotype: One end of the junction varies from germline; a read error may be responsible. The V call is TRBV24-1, the J call TRBJ2-7, with D maybe TRBD2 (6 bases). The V gene's germline CDR1 is KGHDR and CDR2 SFDVKD. This CDR3 spans 17 amino acids. CDR3 sequence (DNA): TGTGCCACCAGTGGACCGGATCCCCCCGTTCGGAAAGCGGGCGCCCCTTTC. This gives the protein CATSGPDPPVRKAGAPF.

This clonotype was recorded a few times. The chain carries TRBV24-1 and TRBJ2-5; possibly TRBD2 for D (7 bases). The V and J ends lost 3 bases and 5 bases respectively, with 12 bases between them. Germline V lookup: CDR1 KGHDR, CDR2 SFDVKD. The CDR3 has 14 amino acids. CDR3 region: CATSDLGGGETQYF. CDR3 DNA sequence: TGTGCCACCAGTGATCTAGGGGGAGGGGAGACCCAGTACTTC.

This clonotype came up a few times. The chain recombines TRBV5-1 with TRBJ2-3; tentatively, D is TRBD2 (6 bases). The V and J ends lost 0 bases and 2 bases respectively, with 13 bases between them. There are 16 residues in the CDR3. Germline values: CDR1 SGHRS, CDR2 YFSETQ. The CDR3: CASSLAIAANTDTQYF. The CDR3 DNA follows: TGCGCCAGCAGCTTGGCCATAGCGGCCAACACAGATACGCAGTATTTT.

This clonotype was counted only a few times. This chain links TRBV6-1 with TRBJ2-5, with D perhaps matching TRBD1 or TRBD2 (5 bases each). V dropped 6 bases and J dropped 7 bases, with 18 bases sitting between them. This CDR3 region has 14 residues. Germline CDR1 MNHNS, CDR2 SASEGT. The CDR3 reads CASRNTATAVTQYF. CDR3 nucleotide sequence: TGTGCCAGCAGGAATACAGCGACAGCGGTGACCCAGTACTTC.

This clonotype was seen more than once but under ten times. This CDR3 reads CASIRQDNQPQHF. The CDR3, as DNA: TGTGCCAGCATCAGACAGGACAATCAGCCCCAGCATTTT. The J gene is TRBJ1-5, the V gene TRBV6-1, with TRBD1 as a possible D gene (6 bases). Per the germline V gene, CDR1 is MNHNS and CDR2 is SASEGT. V was shortened by 7 bases and J by 3 bases, with 10 bases between the two germline ends. The CDR3 length is 13 residues.

There are a few counts of this clonotype. In DNA form, the CDR3 reads TGTGCCAGCAAAATAACCCGAGGGGGAACGGACTATGGCTACACCTTC. The encoded protein is CASKITRGGTDYGYTF. This chain connects TRBV6-2 or TRBV6-3 to TRBJ1-2, with TRBD1 as a possible D gene (6 bases). Germline-derived CDR1 and CDR2 are MNHEY and SVGEGT. The CDR3 has 16 amino acids. V lost 7 bases, J lost 3 bases, and 21 bases lay in between.

This clonotype was seen only a few times. DNA for the CDR3: TGCAGTGCTAGTGCAGGGTACGGCAATGAGCAGTTCTTC. Protein: CSASAGYGNEQFF. V and J are TRBV20-1 and TRBJ2-1; possible D gene TRBD1, 5 bases. V lost 3 bases and J 6 bases, leaving 12 bases between the germline ends. The CDR3 is made up of 13 amino acids. Germline V gene lookup returns CDR1 DFQATT and CDR2 SNEGSKA (reference sequence).

V is TRBV9 and J is TRBJ1-5; tentatively, D is TRBD1 (5 bases). Trimming removed 3 bases from V and 0 bases from J, with 10 bases in between. The CDR3 contains 15 residues. Germline V gene data show CDR1 as SGDLS and CDR2 as YYNGEE. This CDR3 reads CASSATAHSNQPQHF. The CDR3 DNA sequence: TGTGCCAGCAGCGCGACAGCTCATAGCAATCAGCCCCAGCATTTT.

This clonotype has only a few counts. The V gene is TRBV20-1, the J gene TRBJ1-1; D remains unclear. The V and J ends lost 4 bases and 4 bases respectively, with 10 bases between them. CDR3 size: 12 residues. Germline CDR1 DFQATT, CDR2 SNEGSKA (reference sequence). CDR3 sequence: CSAKHSVTEAFF. The CDR3, as DNA: TGCAGTGCTAAGCACAGTGTCACTGAAGCTTTCTTT.

This clonotype has a handful of counts. The gene calls are TRBV12-3 or TRBV12-4 and TRBJ2-5; TRBD2 agrees at 11 bases. This CDR3 is built from 15 residues. Germline trimming cut 6 bases from V and 0 bases from J; bases unmatched to any gene: 3. Here the CDR3 reads CASRRTSGYQETQYF. The DNA for the CDR3 is TGTGCCAGCAGACGGACTAGCGGGTACCAAGAGACCCAGTACTTC.